This TCR beta chain appears in the sequencing data of a study of blood T cell repertoires in COVID-19. Looking at the study overall: Samples taken during acute and convalescent COVID-19 were collected in the United States, Italy and Spain. The analysed material was cDNA or gDNA that came from T cells, B-cell-depleted T cells, or PBMCs.

Germline loops: CDR1 SGDLS, CDR2 YYNGEE. V was pared by 2 bases and J by 11 bases, with 1 base of the junction left unmatched. The CDR3 has 12 amino acids. Per the original methods: Nucleated cell number was recorded as an estimate derived from reference gene primer amplification. The repertoire was sequenced with immunoSEQ multiplex PCR; TCRdb's copy has only in-frame clones and lacks some. V and J calls and clone size are copied from that table; D and trimming were computed from the DNA. Of around 220,000 clones in the sample, approximately 79% were seen once. Only one count was recorded for this clone.

The specimen was peripheral blood. This clonotype was obtained from a woman older than 75 with active or convalescent COVID-19. The chain joins TRBV9 to TRBJ1-4, with TRBD1 identical over 9 bases. The CDR3 spells CASSVDRGKLFF. The DNA of the CDR3 is TGTGCCAGCAGCGTTGACAGGGGGAAACTGTTTTTT.